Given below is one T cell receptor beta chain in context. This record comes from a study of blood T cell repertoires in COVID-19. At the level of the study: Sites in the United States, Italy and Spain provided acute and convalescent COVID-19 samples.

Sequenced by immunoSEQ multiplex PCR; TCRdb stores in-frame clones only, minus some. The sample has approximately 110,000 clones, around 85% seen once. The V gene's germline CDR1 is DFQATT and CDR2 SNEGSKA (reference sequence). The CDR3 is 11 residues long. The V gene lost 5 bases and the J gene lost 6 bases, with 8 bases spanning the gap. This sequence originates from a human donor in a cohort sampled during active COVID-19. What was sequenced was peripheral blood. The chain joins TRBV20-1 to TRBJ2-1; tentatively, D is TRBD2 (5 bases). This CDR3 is CSALLVNEQFF. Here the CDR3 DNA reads TGCAGTGCTCTACTAGTCAATGAGCAGTTCTTC.